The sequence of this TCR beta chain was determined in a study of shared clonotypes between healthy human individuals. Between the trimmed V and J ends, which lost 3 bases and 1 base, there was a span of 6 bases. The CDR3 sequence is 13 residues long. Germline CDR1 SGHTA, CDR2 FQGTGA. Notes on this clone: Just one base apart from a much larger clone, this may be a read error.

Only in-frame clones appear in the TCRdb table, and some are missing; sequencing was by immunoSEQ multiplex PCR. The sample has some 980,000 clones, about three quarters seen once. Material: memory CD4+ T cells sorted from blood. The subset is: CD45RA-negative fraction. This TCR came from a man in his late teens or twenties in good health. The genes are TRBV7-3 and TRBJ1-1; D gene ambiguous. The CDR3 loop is CASSFQENTEAFF. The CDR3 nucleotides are TGTGCCAGCAGCTTTCAGGAGAACACTGAAGCTTTCTTT.